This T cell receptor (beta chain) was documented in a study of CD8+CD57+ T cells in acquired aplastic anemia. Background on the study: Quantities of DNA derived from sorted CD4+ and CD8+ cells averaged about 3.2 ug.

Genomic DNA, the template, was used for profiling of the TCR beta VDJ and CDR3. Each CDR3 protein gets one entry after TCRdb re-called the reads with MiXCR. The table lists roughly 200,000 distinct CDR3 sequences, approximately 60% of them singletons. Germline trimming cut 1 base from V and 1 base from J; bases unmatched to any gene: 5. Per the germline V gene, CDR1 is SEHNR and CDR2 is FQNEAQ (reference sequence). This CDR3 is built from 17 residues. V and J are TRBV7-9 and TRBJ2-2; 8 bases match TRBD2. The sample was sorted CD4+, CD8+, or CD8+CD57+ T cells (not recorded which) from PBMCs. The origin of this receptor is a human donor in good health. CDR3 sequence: CASSLVAAGGNTGELFF. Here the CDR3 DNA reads TGTGCCAGCAGCTTAGTGGCTGCGGGAGGGAACACCGGGGAGCTGTTTTTT. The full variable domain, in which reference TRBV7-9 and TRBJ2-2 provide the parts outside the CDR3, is DTGVSQNPRHKITKRGQNVTFRCDPISEHNRLYWYRQTLGQGPEFLTYFQNEAQLEKSRLLSDRFSAERPKGSFSTLEIQRTEQGDSAMYLCASSLVAAGGNTGELFFGEGSRLTVL.